This T cell receptor (beta chain) was captured in a study of T cells in Graves' hyperthyroidism and ophthalmopathy. Individuals with ophthalmopathy presented a Clinical Activity Score of at least 3, a NOSPECS grade of at least 4 and a duration under 3 months. There are 12 residues in the CDR3. The germline V gene has CDR1 KGHDR and CDR2 SFDVKD. The V and J ends lost 4 bases and 9 bases, in that order; junction bases with no gene match: 4. Amplification yielded TCR beta CDR3 regions, with RNA transcripts as the source. TCR CDR3 underwent first-round RT-PCR with the HTBI primer set. From the multiplex PCR reads, TCRdb called clonotypes with MiXCR, one entry per CDR3 protein. The table has over 300,000 distinct CDR3 sequences, 12% to 15% seen once. This clonotype came up many times.

This clonotype originated in a middle-aged woman with Graves' ophthalmopathy. The specimen sequenced was blood. This chain links TRBV24-1 with TRBJ2-5; 7 bases fit TRBD1. The CDR3 here is CATSEAGTAQYF. DNA of the CDR3: TGTGCCACCAGTGAAGCCGGGACAGCCCAGTACTTC.